This entry describes one T cell receptor beta chain. Per the original data handling: Clonotypes per individual ranged from about 85,000 to nearly 550,000. TCRdb called the 5' RACE reads again in MiXCR, with one record for every CDR3 protein. The authors' filters were not applied to this entry. The table has a few hundred thousand distinct CDR3 sequences, about 28% seen once. The data were taken from a study of identical twins' blood T cells. The sequence came from a woman aged 18 to 55 in good health. The source material was PBMCs.

CDR3 DNA: TGTGCCAGCAGCCAACGGGCCTACGAGCAGTACTTC. It encodes CASSQRAYEQYF. This chain links TRBV3-1 with TRBJ2-7; D call uncertain. The CDR3 totals 12 residues. Trimming took 2 bases from V and 2 from J, leaving 4 bases between them. Germline V lookup: CDR1 LGHDT, CDR2 YNNKEL (reference sequence).